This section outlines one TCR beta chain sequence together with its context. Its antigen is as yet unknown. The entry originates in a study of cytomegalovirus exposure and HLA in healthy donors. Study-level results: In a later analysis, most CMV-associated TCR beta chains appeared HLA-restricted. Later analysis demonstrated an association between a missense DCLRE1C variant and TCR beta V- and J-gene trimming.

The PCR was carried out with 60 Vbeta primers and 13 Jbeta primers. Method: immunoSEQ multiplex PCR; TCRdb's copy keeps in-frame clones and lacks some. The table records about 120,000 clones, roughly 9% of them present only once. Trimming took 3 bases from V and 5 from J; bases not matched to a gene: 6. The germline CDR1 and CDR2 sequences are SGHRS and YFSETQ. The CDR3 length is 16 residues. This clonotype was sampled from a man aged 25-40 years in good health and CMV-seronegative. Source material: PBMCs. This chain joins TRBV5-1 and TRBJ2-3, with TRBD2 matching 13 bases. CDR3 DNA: TGCGCCAGCAGCTCAGGACTAGCGGGGGTGCTAGATACGCAGTATTTT. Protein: CASSSGLAGVLDTQYF.